The sequence of this T cell receptor beta chain was determined in a study of beta chain features in type 1 diabetes. Whole-study findings and limits: Sequencing from cDNA could over-represent high-TCR-expressing cells. Whether HLA type influences TCRB rearrangement remained unresolved here.

The germline V gene has CDR1 SGDLS and CDR2 YYNGEE. The CDR3 is 13 residues long. Trimming removed 4 bases from V and 5 bases from J, with 12 bases in between. Reverse transcription of all isolated RNA meant that expressed TCRB transcripts were sequenced. Assay: immunoSEQ multiplex PCR; the TCRdb copy retains only in-frame clones and omits some. The data contain about 40,000 clones, roughly 50% of them seen just once; the ten biggest clones take up about 0.25%. With respect to this clone: Its specificity is not known.

V is TRBV9 and J is TRBJ1-1, with D tentatively TRBD1 (6 bases). The origin of this receptor is a woman in her twenties or thirties in good health. Sequencing was carried out using stem cell memory CD4+ T cells from blood. CDR3 nucleotide sequence: TGTGCCAGCAGCCCACAGGGATTGACTGAAGCTTTCTTT. As protein: CASSPQGLTEAFF. The whole variable domain, filled in from reference TRBV9 and TRBJ1-1, reads DSGVTQTPKHLITATGQRVTLRCSPRSGDLSVYWYQQSLDQGLQFLIQYYNGEERAKGNILERFSAQQFPDLHSELNLSSLELGDSALYFCASSPQGLTEAFFGQGTRLTVV.